The 7 T cell receptor beta chains in this list originate from one sample, sequenced in a study of memory CD4+ T cells and cytomegalovirus serostatus. Clones were read by immunoSEQ multiplex PCR, and TCRdb kept only the in-frame ones, dropping some. Of about 61,000 clones in the sample, 82% were seen once. Single viable CD3+CD4+CD8-CD45RO+ cells were sorted as the memory CD4+ T cells. Sequencing was carried out using memory CD4+ T cells from blood. Receptors were obtained from an adult in good health and CMV-seronegative.

This clone was detected once. This chain uses TRBV28 with TRBJ2-1; D gene unclear. Between the trimmed V and J ends, which lost 4 bases and 4 bases, there was a span of 8 bases. The CDR3 contains 13 residues. CDR1 is MDHEN and CDR2 is SYDVKM in the germline V gene. The CDR3 sequence: CASSSPSYNEQFF. The DNA of the CDR3 is TGTGCCAGCAGTTCCCCCTCGTACAATGAGCAGTTCTTC.

The chain has TRBV5-6 and TRBJ2-2; D is ambiguous. Germline V gene lookup returns CDR1 SGHDT and CDR2 YYEEEE. The CDR3 is 14 residues long. V lost 4 bases and J lost 1, with 8 bases in between. The CDR3 is CASSGKLNTGELFF. For the CDR3, the DNA is TGTGCCAGCAGCGGAAAGCTGAACACCGGGGAGCTGTTTTTT.

The chain couples TRBV7-8 to TRBJ2-7; 10 nucleotides align to TRBD1. Per germline, CDR1 SGHVS and CDR2 FQNEAQ. J was trimmed by 5 bases and V by 2 bases; bases with no gene match: 9. The CDR3 has 16 residues. This CDR3 reads CASSLFAPGQGNEQYF. Written as DNA, the CDR3 is TGTGCCAGCAGCTTATTTGCCCCGGGACAGGGGAACGAGCAGTACTTC.

The chain links TRBV4-1 to TRBJ2-5; TRBD2 agrees at 11 bases. V shed 1 base and J 5 bases; nucleotides not matched to a gene: 15. Germline CDR1 and CDR2: MGHRA and YSYEKL. The CDR3 has 19 amino acids. The CDR3 DNA sequence: TGCGCCAGCAGCCAAGTGCGGCGGGGTAGCGGGAGGGCTGAGGAGACCCAGTACTTC. Residues: CASSQVRRGSGRAEETQYF.

The V gene is TRBV6-1, the J gene TRBJ2-2; 8 bases are a match to TRBD1. The germline V gene has CDR1 MNHNS and CDR2 SASEGT. CDR3 length: 14 residues. V shed 8 bases, J shed 3 bases, and the junction held 5 bases outside the gene matches. The CDR3 region has the DNA TGTGCCAGCCCAGGACAGGGATACACCGGGGAGCTGTTTTTT. Residues: CASPGQGYTGELFF.

The chain has TRBV6-1 and TRBJ2-1; a weak D match, TRBD2 (5 bases). The germline V and J ends were trimmed by 1 base and 4 bases, with 11 bases remaining between them. The CDR3 length is 15 residues. Germline V gives CDR1 MNHNS, CDR2 SASEGT. In nucleotides, the CDR3 is TGTGCCAGCAGTGAAGGGCCTAGCCCTTACAATGAGCAGTTCTTC. This gives the protein CASSEGPSPYNEQFF.

The chain employs TRBV6-5 and TRBJ1-1; D is perhaps TRBD1 (5 bases). Trimming stripped 2 bases from V and 7 bases from J, with 11 bases between. Germline CDR1 MNHEY, CDR2 SVGAGI. CDR3 size: 13 residues. CDR3 bases: TGTGCCAGCAGTTACCAGGGTGGGAGTGAAGCTTTCTTT. Translated, it gives CASSYQGGSEAFF.